This T cell receptor beta chain was observed in a study of early T cells in non-severe SARS-CoV-2 infection (dated by TCRdb to the early 2020s). At the level of the whole study: Because TCR sequencing was done on bulk RNA from unsorted whole blood, the alpha and beta chains could not be paired. Points the paper makes about the study in general: VDJdb matching was skewed toward anti-spike CD8 responses, so virus-specific expansions were likely underestimated and private and CD4 specificities were missed.

This was a case-control study nested in a cohort of healthcare workers in London, UK, who had nasopharyngeal swab PCR tests and blood samples taken every week. Between 23 and 31 March 2020, the week of the UK lockdown, healthcare workers were enrolled and then followed up weekly for as long as 16 weeks. To prepare the library, 5' RACE was applied. The listed sequencing device is NextSeq 500. Unique molecular identifiers were attached to individual cDNA molecules in the TCR library protocol so that sequencing error and PCR bias could be corrected. Both TCR alpha and beta chains were sequenced, and tight co-correlation was observed between alpha and beta sequence abundances in each sample. As for how the authors treated the data: Decombinator V4 was used to annotate the V gene, J gene and CDR3 of the TCR sequences. TCRs were defined as expanded if a significant change between any two time points was detected under a Poisson model with p below 0.0001. TCR abundances were normalised to the total number of TCRs sequenced in each sample and reported as counts per million. MAIT TCRs were defined by TRAV1-2 paired with TRAJ12, TRAJ20 or TRAJ33, and iNKT TCRs by TRAV10 paired with TRAJ18. VDJdb, accessed 1 November 2021, was searched for CMV, EBV and SARS-CoV-2 annotated TCRs, excluding TCRs annotated for multiple antigens. The public reads were reanalyzed by TCRdb: fastp trimming at Q25, MiXCR alignment, in-frame beta chains only. Identical CDR3 proteins give one entry, which carries the most common genes and DNA. TCRdb's processing, not the authors', yielded these V and J calls. This sample comprises 70,000 or so distinct CDR3 sequences, more than 10% of them detected only once. The ten largest clones represent around 4.3% of the sample.

The germline V gene encodes CDR1 MDHEN and CDR2 SYDVKM. V loses 5 bases, J loses 2 bases, and the germline ends lie 13 bases apart. From cysteine to phenylalanine, the CDR3 is 15 amino acids long. Of the read, only the CDR3 DNA is kept; its 45 bases are in frame from base 1. This clonotype was counted ten times or more. Its target antigen remains unknown. The sample holds no much larger clone one base away, and base qualities are not on file. The specimen was whole blood. The chain uses TRBV28 and TRBJ1-5; a tentative D call is TRBD1 (5 bases match). The TCR sequence derives from an adult who was a healthcare worker with PCR-confirmed SARS-CoV-2 infection or an uninfected control (not recorded which). The DNA sequence follows: TGTGCCAGCAGTCCCCGGGGCTCGGGCAATCAGCCCCAGCATTTT. Its coded protein is CASSPRGSGNQPQHF. Reference TRBV28 and TRBJ1-5 genes cover what lies past the CDR3, so the full variable domain is DVKVTQSSRYLVKRTGEKVFLECVQDMDHENMFWYRQDPGLGLRLIYFSYDVKMKEKGDIPEGYSVSREKKERFSLILESASTNQTSMYLCASSPRGSGNQPQHFGDGTRLSIL.